This T cell receptor beta chain comes out of a study of blood T cell repertoires in COVID-19 (dated by TCRdb to about 2020). Regarding the research as a whole: Samples covering the acute and convalescent phases of COVID-19 were provided by collaborators in the United States, Italy and Spain. The material from the prospective study consisted of cDNA or gDNA derived from T cells, B-cell-depleted T cells, or PBMCs. Deeply sampled blood TCRbeta repertoires from subjects exposed to, actively infected with, or recovered from COVID-19 were included in the dataset. The repertoires were made available in a free public database intended to serve as a resource for research on the immune response to SARS-CoV-2. Samples were obtained from the ongoing ImmuneRACE study (first 160 participants) and from over a thousand subjects provided by 6 global collaborators. Nearly every sample came with metadata listing a de-identified subject ID, COVID-19 status, age in years and sex. Where available, HLA class I and class II types were taken from metadata supplied by the sample provider and were not determined by assay-based typing. Broader findings and caveats from the paper: The quantity of clinical and demographic metadata differed by source and by participant and was supplied without curation.

TCRbeta CDR3 regions were amplified from genomic DNA using the immunoSEQ Assay, a bias-controlled multiplex PCR. From the authors' description of their analysis: Nucleated cell counts per sample were estimated from amplification of reference gene primers within the assay. To quantify the absolute abundance of each unique TCRbeta CDR3 rearrangement, sequence reads were collapsed and filtered. For each sample, productive Simpson clonality was calculated as the square root of Simpson's diversity index across productive rearrangements. Here the immuneACCESS table is served through TCRdb, limited to in-frame sequences with V and J called. Missing clones are a known gap in these copies; in checked studies unresolved V genes cover under half, and the rest lacks a known reason. The DNA gave D and trimming, while V, J and clone size come from that table. This sample is represented by about 88,000 clones; more than 75% of them were singletons. The ten largest clonotypes hold roughly 14% of the sample.

As to this clone: No cognate antigen has been identified for it. No base qualities exist here, and no much larger clone lies one base off it.

Whole blood was collected in K2EDTA tubes by collaborating institutions according to the institutions' own protocols. For TCRbeta analysis, collaborators shipped samples in one of three forms: frozen whole blood, isolated PBMCs, or DNA extracted from either of those sample types. Sequences were obtained from peripheral blood. The receptor was isolated from a woman in her 70s with acute or convalescent COVID-19.

The CDR3 protein is CASSYPLAGGQETQYF. The DNA is TGTGCCAGCAGTTACCCACTAGCGGGAGGGCAAGAGACCCAGTACTTC. This chain is built from TRBV6-5 and TRBJ2-5; 13 junctional bases match TRBD2. The CDR3 contains 16 residues, cysteine and phenylalanine counted. Only the CDR3 region is kept as DNA, spanning 48 bases read in frame from base 1. The CDR1 and CDR2 encoded by the germline V gene are MNHEY and SVGAGI. V is trimmed back by 2 bases and J by 2 bases, and the junction contains 2 bases that no gene match accounts for.